A selection of T cell receptor beta chains follows, all from one sample in a study of shared clonotypes between healthy human individuals. Clones were sequenced by immunoSEQ multiplex PCR, and TCRdb holds only the in-frame ones, with some missing. This sample has millions of clones; 85% to 95% occur once, and the top ten carry 0.1% to 0.15%. Sequenced sample: naive CD4+ T cells sorted from blood. These receptors came from a man between 18 and 29 years old in good health. Each CDR3 is given with its conserved first and last residue. A D gene is named only where the DNA matches it firmly. Rows give clone size only sometimes, using once, few, many, or a class for an expanded clone.

>TRBV11-2|.|TRBJ2-6|.
TGTGCCAGCAGCTTACTAGGGTCGACATCTGGGGCCAACGTCCTGACTTTC
CASSLLGSTSGANVLTF
>TRBV2|.|TRBJ2-3|.
TGTGCCAGCAGTCCCTCAGGGCAACGGACAGATACGCAGTATTTT
CASSPSGQRTDTQYF
>TRBV30|.|TRBJ1-3|TRBD1
TGTGCCTGGAGCCCAGGGGGCGCGGGAAACACCATATATTTT
CAWSPGGAGNTIYF
>TRBV19|.|TRBJ2-7|TRBD2
TGTGCCAGTAGTCCACGGACTAGCGGCTCCTACGAGCAGTACTTC
CASSPRTSGSYEQYF
>TRBV28|.|TRBJ2-7|.
TGTGCCAGCAGCTCCCTTGCCCTCTACGAGCAGTACTTC
CASSSLALYEQYF
>TRBV2|once|TRBJ1-4|.
TGTGCCAGCAGTGGTTTGAGCGTTACTAATGAAAAACTGTTTTTT
CASSGLSVTNEKLFF
>TRBV6-6|.|TRBJ2-1|TRBD1
TGTGCCAGCAGGGAGACAGGGGCAGGCAATGAGCAGTTCTTC
CASRETGAGNEQFF
>TRBV10-1|.|TRBJ1-1|.
TGCGCCAGCAGTGAGCAGGGATGGACTGAAGCTTTCTTT
CASSEQGWTEAFF
>TRBV30|.|TRBJ1-2|.
TGTGCCTGGAGTACCAGACAAGGACACAGTGTGGGCTACACCTTC
CAWSTRQGHSVGYTF
>TRBV10-3|.|TRBJ1-4|.
TGTGCCATCAGTGAGTCTGGCAGTTCTAATGAAAAACTGTTTTTT
CAISESGSSNEKLFF
>TRBV6-5|.|TRBJ2-7|TRBD2
TGTGCCAGCAGTTCAACTAGCGGGAGTAGTGAGCAGTACTTC
CASSSTSGSSEQYF
>TRBV28|.|TRBJ2-5|.
TGTGCCAGCAGTACGGGGCCTCCTAGGGTGACCCAGTACTTC
CASSTGPPRVTQYF
>TRBV5-1|.|TRBJ1-6|.
TGCGCCAGCAGCTCCACAGGGTTAAGCTCCTATAATTCACCCCTCCACTTT
CASSSTGLSSYNSPLHF
>TRBV7-2|.|TRBJ2-7|TRBD2
TGTGCCAGCAGCCCCCTTGGCGGGGGGCCCTCCGAGCAGTACTTC
CASSPLGGGPSEQYF
>TRBV5-1|few|TRBJ1-3|.
TGCGCCAGCAGTTCCCGAAGGGGGGACACCATATATTTT
CASSSRRGDTIYF
>TRBV9|.|TRBJ2-3|TRBD2
TGTGCCAGCAGCGTAGTGGGGAGGGCCCCCTCCGATACGCAGTATTTT
CASSVVGRAPSDTQYF
>TRBV7-2|once|TRBJ2-1|TRBD2
TGTGCCAGCAGTCCTACTAGCGGGAACGTCTATGAGCAGTTCTTC
CASSPTSGNVYEQFF
>TRBV30|.|TRBJ1-1|.
TGTGCCTGGAGTGTAGGGGTCGGGACTGAAGCTTTCTTT
CAWSVGVGTEAFF
>TRBV6-6|.|TRBJ1-1|.
TGTGCCAGCAGTTACTCGCAGGGAGGATACACTGAAGCTTTCTTT
CASSYSQGGYTEAFF
>TRBV7-9|.|TRBJ2-1|TRBD1
TGTGCCAGCAGCAGGGGGCCCTACAATGAGCAGTTCTTC
CASSRGPYNEQFF
>TRBV5-1|.|TRBJ2-7|TRBD1
TGCGCCAGCAGCCCCACGGGGGACAGGCCCTACGAGCAGTACTTC
CASSPTGDRPYEQYF
>TRBV6-6|.|TRBJ2-5|.
TGTGCCAGCACCCCAAGCGGACAAGAGACCCAGTACTTC
CASTPSGQETQYF
>TRBV7-9|.|TRBJ1-1|.
TGTGCCAGCAGCTTCAGGACTCCTTTCACTGAAGCTTTCTTT
CASSFRTPFTEAFF
>TRBV6-5|.|TRBJ2-7|TRBD2
TGTGCCAGCAGGCTGACTCGTAGCGGGACCCCCGAGCAGTACTTC
CASRLTRSGTPEQYF
>TRBV7-2|.|TRBJ1-1|.
TGTGCCAGCAGCAAAGGGACTTGGGAGGGCACTGAAGCTTTCTTT
CASSKGTWEGTEAFF
>TRBV30|.|TRBJ1-4|TRBD1
TGTGCCTGGAGTCCCTTTACAGGGGCGAGGGAAAAACTGTTTTTT
CAWSPFTGAREKLFF
>TRBV5-4|.|TRBJ2-3|TRBD2
TGTGCCAGCAGCTCCCAGGGACTAGCGGTTACAGATACGCAGTATTTT
CASSSQGLAVTDTQYF
>TRBV6-6|.|TRBJ2-1|.
TGTGCCACAGGAGAGCAGACCCACAACAATGAGCAGTTCTTC
CATGEQTHNNEQFF
>TRBV6-1|.|TRBJ1-5|.
TGTGCCAGCAGTGAAGGCGGGGGGTTGCAGCCCCAGCATTTT
CASSEGGGLQPQHF
>TRBV9|.|TRBJ2-1|TRBD2
TGTGCCAGCAGCGGAGCGGTAGCGGGAGGAAGGAATGAGCAGTTCTTC
CASSGAVAGGRNEQFF